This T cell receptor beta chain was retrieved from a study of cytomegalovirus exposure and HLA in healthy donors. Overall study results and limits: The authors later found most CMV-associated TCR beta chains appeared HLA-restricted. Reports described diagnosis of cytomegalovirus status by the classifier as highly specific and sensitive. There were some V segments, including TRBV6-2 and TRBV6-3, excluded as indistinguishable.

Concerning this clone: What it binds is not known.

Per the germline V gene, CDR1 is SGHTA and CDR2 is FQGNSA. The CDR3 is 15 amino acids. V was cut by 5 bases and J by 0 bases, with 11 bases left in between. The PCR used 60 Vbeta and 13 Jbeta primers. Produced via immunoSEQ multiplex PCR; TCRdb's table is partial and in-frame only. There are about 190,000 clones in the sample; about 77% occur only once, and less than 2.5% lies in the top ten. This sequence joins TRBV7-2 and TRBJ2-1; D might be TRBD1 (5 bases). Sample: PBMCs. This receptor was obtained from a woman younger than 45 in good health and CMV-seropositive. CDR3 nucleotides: TGTGCCAGCAGCGTCCACAGGTTCTCCTACAATGAGCAGTTCTTC. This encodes CASSVHRFSYNEQFF.